This TCR beta chain was documented in a study of T cells after yellow fever vaccination. General study points: Some clonotypes were seen in both the CD4 and the CD8 compartments. These made up a small share and likely arose from convergent recombination.

Trimming cost V 2 bases and J 5 bases, with 10 bases left between them. The CDR3 runs to 12 residues. Germline CDR1 GTSNPN, CDR2 SVGIG (reference sequence). TCRdb re-called the 5' RACE reads through MiXCR, storing one row per CDR3 protein. This sample has 510,000 or so distinct CDR3 sequences, with 15% to 20% found just once. This clonotype was seen only a few times. Its antigen is as yet unknown. The receptor was derived from a man aged 25-40 years who received the YFV17D yellow fever vaccine. The chain employs TRBV30 and TRBJ2-7; TRBD1 might be the D (5 bases). Sequenced here: PBMCs, sampled 15 days after the yellow fever booster vaccination. The CDR3 coding sequence is TGTGCCTGGAGTCTAGGGGCGCACGAGCAGTACTTC. Residues: CAWSLGAHEQYF.